The following is a TCR beta chain sequence with its context. Germline assignment: CDR1 MDHEN and CDR2 SYDVKM. Trimming stripped 0 bases from V and 2 bases from J, with 13 bases between. The CDR3 is 16 amino acids. This specimen comes from a study of cytomegalovirus exposure and HLA in healthy donors. With 60 Vbeta and 13 Jbeta primers, the PCR was carried out. Sequenced by immunoSEQ multiplex PCR; TCRdb stores in-frame clones only, minus some. The sample consists of 65,000 or so clones, 70% to 80% of them appearing once. This chain joins TRBV28 and TRBJ1-1; perhaps TRBD1 as D (5 bases). This TCR was sampled from a girl aged 5 to 17 in good health and CMV-seropositive. The sequenced sample consisted of PBMCs. The CDR3 loop reads CASSLWLGAENTEAFF. The CDR3 bases are TGTGCCAGCAGTTTATGGTTAGGGGCGGAAAACACTGAAGCTTTCTTT.